The rows below give T cell receptor beta chains drawn from one sample of a study of cytomegalovirus exposure and HLA in healthy donors. Method: immunoSEQ multiplex PCR; TCRdb's copy keeps in-frame clones and lacks some. This table has about 190,000 clones, about four fifths appearing once. Source material: PBMCs. The receptors here all came from a woman aged 25 to 39 in good health and CMV-seropositive. CDR3s include the opening cysteine and the closing phenylalanine or tryptophan. The D gene is left open where the match is weak. Expanded clones get a size class; other rows say once, few or many, or leave the size out.

J | D | size | V | DNA | CDR3
TRBJ2-5 | . | many | TRBV13 | TGTGCCAGCGCACGGCTAGGGGGGACCCAGTACTTC | CASARLGGTQYF
TRBJ2-7 | . | . | TRBV7-3 | TGTGCCAGCAGCATCACAGGGAGGGGCTCCTACGAGCAGTACTTC | CASSITGRGSYEQYF
TRBJ1-4 | . | . | TRBV21-1 | TGTGCCAGCCGAGCAGCGGTTTCAGGCGAAAAACTGTTTTTT | CASRAAVSGEKLFF
TRBJ2-5 | . | . | TRBV5-1 | TGCGCCAGCAGCCGACAGGATCTGAGCCAAGAGACCCAGTACTTC | CASSRQDLSQETQYF
TRBJ2-1 | TRBD1 | . | TRBV29-1 | TGCAGCGTTGGGGACAGTAACAATGAGCAGTTCTTC | CSVGDSNNEQFF
TRBJ2-7 | . | few | TRBV2 | TGTGCCAGCCTAAGGGCAGGGTGGTACGAGCAGTACTTC | CASLRAGWYEQYF
TRBJ2-7 | TRBD2 | few | TRBV11-2 | TGTGCCAGCAGCTTACCGACTAGCGGGAGTTACTACGAGCAGTACTTC | CASSLPTSGSYYEQYF
TRBJ2-6 | . | . | TRBV27 | TGTGCCAGCAGCCGGGGGACGCTCACCTCTGGGGCCAACGTCCTGACTTTC | CASSRGTLTSGANVLTF
TRBJ2-7 | . | . | TRBV5-1 | TGCGCCAGCAGCTTGGTGGACATCTACGAGCAGTACTTC | CASSLVDIYEQYF
TRBJ2-7 | . | . | TRBV6-1 | TGTGCCAGCACCAAGGGGGGGCCGGCCTACGAGCAGTACTTC | CASTKGGPAYEQYF
TRBJ2-5 | TRBD2 | . | TRBV9 | TGTGCCAGCAGCGTAGCGGGGGGAGGAGGAGAGACCCAGTACTTC | CASSVAGGGGETQYF
TRBJ2-3 | . | . | TRBV27 | TGTGCCAGCAGTTTCGGTAGCACAGATACGCAGTATTTT | CASSFGSTDTQYF
TRBJ2-5 | TRBD2 | . | TRBV7-7 | TGTGCTAGCAGCCCCGGCGGGGAGGGTAAGACCCAGTACTTC | CASSPGGEGKTQYF
TRBJ2-2 | TRBD2 | . | TRBV6-1 | TGTGCCAGCGGTCCGGGGACTATCACCGGGGAGCTGTTTTTT | CASGPGTITGELFF
TRBJ1-1 | . | few | TRBV7-6 | TGTGCCAGCAGCCCCCTGGACAGTAGCCCTGAAGCTTTCTTT | CASSPLDSSPEAFF
TRBJ2-5 | TRBD2 | . | TRBV4-1 | TGCGCCAGCAGCCAAGAGGGGGTTAGCGGGGGCGAAGAGACCCAGTACTTC | CASSQEGVSGGEETQYF
TRBJ1-1 | . | . | TRBV4-3 | TGCGCCAGCAGCCGGATACTTAGGGAGGGCACTGAAGCTTTCTTT | CASSRILREGTEAFF
TRBJ2-3 | TRBD1 | few | TRBV18 | TGTGCCAGCTCAATTGGGACAGGGGGAACAGATACGCAGTATTTT | CASSIGTGGTDTQYF
TRBJ2-7 | . | . | TRBV27 | TGTGCCAGCAGTTTGTCCTCAGGGGCGTCAACCTACGAGCAGTACTTC | CASSLSSGASTYEQYF
TRBJ1-6 | . | few | TRBV2 | TGTGCCAGCAGTGACGGGGGGCAGTCACCCCTCCACTTT | CASSDGGQSPLHF
TRBJ2-6 | TRBD2 | few | TRBV11-2 | TGTGCCAGCAGCTTAGAACTAGCGGGGATTGTATTCTCTGGGGCCAACGTCCTGACTTTC | CASSLELAGIVFSGANVLTF
TRBJ2-1 | . | . | TRBV5-1 | TGCGCCAGCAGCCCAAGACCCACTAAATACAATGAGCAGTTCTTC | CASSPRPTKYNEQFF
TRBJ2-1 | TRBD1 | . | TRBV7-8 | TGTGCCAGCAGCGAGCCCAGGGGGCTGGATAATGAGCAGTTCTTC | CASSEPRGLDNEQFF
TRBJ1-2 | . | . | TRBV5-4 | TGTGCCAGCAGCTTGGCCACAGGTTGGGATCCTGGCTACACCTTC | CASSLATGWDPGYTF
TRBJ2-5 | . | . | TRBV7-2 | TGTGCCAGCAGCTTCACTAGCCGGTACCAAGAGACCCAGTACTTC | CASSFTSRYQETQYF
TRBJ2-1 | . | . | TRBV4-2 | TGTGCCAGCAGCCAACCTTCCACTACTAGCATGAGGGTGAATGAGCAGTTCTTC | CASSQPSTTSMRVNEQFF
TRBJ1-1 | . | . | TRBV9 | TGTGCCAGCAGCGCCGCCTCACGGGGAGGCACTGAAGCTTTCTTT | CASSAASRGGTEAFF
TRBJ1-1 | . | . | TRBV10-1 | TGCGCCAGCAGTGAAGCCGACACTGAAGCTTTCTTT | CASSEADTEAFF
TRBJ1-5 | TRBD1 | once | TRBV2 | TGTGCCAGCAGTCAACAGGGGGCGAGACAGCCCCAGCATTTT | CASSQQGARQPQHF
TRBJ1-4 | TRBD1 | few | TRBV5-4 | TGTGCCAGCAGCTTGGTTGCAGGGGGTGTTGAAAAACTGTTTTTT | CASSLVAGGVEKLFF
TRBJ1-4 | . | . | TRBV18 | TGTGCCAGCTCCCCGCAACAGGGTGGTGGTGAAAAACTGTTTTTT | CASSPQQGGGEKLFF
TRBJ2-3 | TRBD2 | once | TRBV2 | TGTGCCAGCAGACATAGCGGGGGGCGGGATACGCAGTATTTT | CASRHSGGRDTQYF
TRBJ2-1 | . | . | TRBV10-2 | TGCGCCAGCAGTGAGGCCCTGGGGGCCCGAGATGAGCAGTTCTTC | CASSEALGARDEQFF
TRBJ2-3 | TRBD2 | few | TRBV4-3 | TGCGCCAGCAGCCAAGATAATCCTAGCGGGGGGACAGATACGCAGTATTTT | CASSQDNPSGGTDTQYF
TRBJ2-5 | . | . | TRBV28 | TGTGCCAGCAGTTTTGCTGGAGGGGAGACCCAGTACTTC | CASSFAGGETQYF
TRBJ2-7 | TRBD2 | . | TRBV15 | TGTGCCACCAGCAGAATGCTAATGAGCGGGACTTACGAGCAGTACTTC | CATSRMLMSGTYEQYF
TRBJ2-2 | . | . | TRBV6-5 | TGTGCCAGCAGCTTAGAGACCGGGGAGCTGTTTTTT | CASSLETGELFF
TRBJ2-7 | TRBD2 | . | TRBV5-1 | TGCGCCAGCAGCTTGCGGACTAGCGGCTTCTCCTACGAGCAGTACTTC | CASSLRTSGFSYEQYF
TRBJ1-5 | . | . | TRBV5-4 | TGTGCCAGCAGCTTCTGGGGCCAGCCCCAGCATTTT | CASSFWGQPQHF
TRBJ1-6 | . | few | TRBV7-8 | TGTGCCAGCAGCCCGCGACAGATCTCCTATAATTCACCCCTCCACTTT | CASSPRQISYNSPLHF
TRBJ1-1 | . | few | TRBV4-3 | TGCGCCAGCACGGACTACACAAAGGGCACTGAAGCTTTCTTT | CASTDYTKGTEAFF
TRBJ2-1 | TRBD2 | . | TRBV7-2 | TGTGCCAGCAGCTTAATAGCGGGGGTCGGGAATGAGCAGTTCTTC | CASSLIAGVGNEQFF
TRBJ2-7 | TRBD2 | . | TRBV28 | TGTGCCAGCAGTTTTGGGGGGTCGGGGGGCTACGAGCAGTACTTC | CASSFGGSGGYEQYF
TRBJ1-2 | . | . | TRBV4-2 | TGTGCCAGCAGCCAAGAGATGGGGGGTATCGACTATGGCTACACCTTC | CASSQEMGGIDYGYTF
TRBJ1-1 | . | few | TRBV28 | TGTGCCAGCAGCCAAACCCCAGGACGGGGAGCTTTCTTT | CASSQTPGRGAFF
TRBJ2-3 | . | . | TRBV5-1 | TGCGCCAGCAAGGAGACAGGTATCGTGCGAGATACGCAGTATTTT | CASKETGIVRDTQYF
TRBJ1-2 | TRBD1 | . | TRBV6-5 | TGTGCCAGCAGTCCCCGACGACAGGGTTTGGCTGGCTACACCTTC | CASSPRRQGLAGYTF
TRBJ2-5 | . | . | TRBV28 | TGTGCCAGCAGCCTTGACACCCAAGAGACCCAGTACTTC | CASSLDTQETQYF
TRBJ2-5 | . | few | TRBV25-1 | TGTGCCAGCAGTGAAGGTCGGGTCAAACAAGAGACCCAGTACTTC | CASSEGRVKQETQYF
TRBJ1-1 | . | . | TRBV27 | TGTGCCAGCGGGCGGGGGAACGGGAACACTGAAGCTTTCTTT | CASGRGNGNTEAFF
TRBJ1-4 | . | . | TRBV2 | TGTGCCAGCAGGGATGGGACACTTATTGCAACTAATGAAAAACTGTTTTTT | CASRDGTLIATNEKLFF
TRBJ1-4 | . | . | TRBV11-2 | TGTGCCAGCAGCCCACAACCCGGACAGCCAACTAATGAAAAACTGTTTTTT | CASSPQPGQPTNEKLFF
TRBJ2-7 | . | . | TRBV5-1 | TGCGCCAGCAGAGAAAGCCTAGTACCCTACGAGCAGTACTTC | CASRESLVPYEQYF